The clone carrying this T cell receptor beta chain ranks as medium-sized. As yet, its antigen is unknown. Trimming stripped 10 bases from V and 1 base from J, with 17 bases between. The length of the CDR3 is 15 residues. The germline V gene encodes CDR1 LNHDA and CDR2 SQIVND (reference sequence). Every patient was affected by relapse after autologous stem cell transplantation, while exposure to brentuximab vedotin was not uniform. This entry is derived from a study of PD-1 blockade in classical Hodgkin lymphoma. Findings of the study overall: Relapsed/refractory patients reportedly had lower baseline diversity than newly diagnosed patients.

Measured with immunoSEQ multiplex PCR; TCRdb has only the in-frame clones, and not every one. The sample consists of about 19,000 clones, 70% to 80% of them appearing once. The sequence was collected from a human donor with classical Hodgkin lymphoma. The sequencing here drew on peripheral blood mononuclear cells (PBMCs), taken before the second cycle of nivolumab. The chain combines TRBV19 with TRBJ1-3; D remains ambiguous. In DNA form, the CDR3 reads TGTGCCACCTCGGGGTTTTCGCGGTCTGGAAACACCATATATTTT. Translation gives CATSGFSRSGNTIYF.